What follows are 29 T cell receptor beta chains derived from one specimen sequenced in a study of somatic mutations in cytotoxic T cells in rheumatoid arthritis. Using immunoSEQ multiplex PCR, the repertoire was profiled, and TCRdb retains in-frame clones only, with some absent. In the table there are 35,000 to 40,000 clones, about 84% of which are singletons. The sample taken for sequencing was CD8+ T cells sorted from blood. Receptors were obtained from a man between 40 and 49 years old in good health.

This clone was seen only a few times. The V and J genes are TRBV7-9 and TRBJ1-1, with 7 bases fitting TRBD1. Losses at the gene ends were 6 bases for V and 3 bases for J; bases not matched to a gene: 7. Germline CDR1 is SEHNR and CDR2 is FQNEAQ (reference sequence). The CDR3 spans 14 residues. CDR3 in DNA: TGTGCCAGCAGTTCAGGGGGTATGGACACTGAAGCTTTCTTT. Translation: CASSSGGMDTEAFF.

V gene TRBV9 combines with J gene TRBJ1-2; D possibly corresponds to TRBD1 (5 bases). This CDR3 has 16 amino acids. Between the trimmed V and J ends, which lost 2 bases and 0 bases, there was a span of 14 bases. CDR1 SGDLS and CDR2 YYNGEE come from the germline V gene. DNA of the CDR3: TGTGCCAGCAGCGTTCCATCCGGGGCAGCTAACTATGGCTACACCTTC. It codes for CASSVPSGAANYGYTF.

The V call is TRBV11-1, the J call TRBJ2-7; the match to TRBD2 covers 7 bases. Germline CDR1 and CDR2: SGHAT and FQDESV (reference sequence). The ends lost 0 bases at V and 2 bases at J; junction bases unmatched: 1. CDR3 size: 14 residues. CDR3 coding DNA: TGTGCCAGCAGCTTAGCGGGAGGGCCCTACGAGCAGTACTTC. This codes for CASSLAGGPYEQYF.

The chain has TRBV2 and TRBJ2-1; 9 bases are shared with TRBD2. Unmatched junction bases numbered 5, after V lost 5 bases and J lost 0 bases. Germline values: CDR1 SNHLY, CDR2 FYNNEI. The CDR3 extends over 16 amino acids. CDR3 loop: CASSSTSGLSYNEQFF. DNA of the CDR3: TGTGCCAGCAGTTCGACTAGCGGACTCTCCTACAATGAGCAGTTCTTC.

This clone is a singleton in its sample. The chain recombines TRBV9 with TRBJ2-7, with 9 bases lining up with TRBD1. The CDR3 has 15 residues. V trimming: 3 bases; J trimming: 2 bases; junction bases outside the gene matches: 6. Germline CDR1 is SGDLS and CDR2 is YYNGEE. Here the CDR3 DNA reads TGTGCCAGCAGCGCAGAGGGGACAGGGACCTACGAGCAGTACTTC. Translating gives CASSAEGTGTYEQYF.

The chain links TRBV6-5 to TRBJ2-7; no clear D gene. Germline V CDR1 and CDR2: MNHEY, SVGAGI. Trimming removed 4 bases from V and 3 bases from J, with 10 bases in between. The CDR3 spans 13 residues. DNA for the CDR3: TGTGCCAGCAGTTCGACACCGAACTACGAGCAGTACTTC. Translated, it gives CASSSTPNYEQYF.

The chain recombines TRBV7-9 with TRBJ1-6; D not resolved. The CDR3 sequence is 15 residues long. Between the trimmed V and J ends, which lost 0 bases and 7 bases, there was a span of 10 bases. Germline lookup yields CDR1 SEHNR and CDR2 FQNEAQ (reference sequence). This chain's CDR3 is CASSLAGVGNSPLHF. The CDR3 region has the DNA TGTGCCAGCAGCTTAGCTGGGGTGGGGAATTCACCCCTCCACTTT.

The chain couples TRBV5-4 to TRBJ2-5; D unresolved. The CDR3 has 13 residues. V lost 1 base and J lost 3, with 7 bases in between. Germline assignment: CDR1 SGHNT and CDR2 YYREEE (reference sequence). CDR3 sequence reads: CASSLTAKETQYF. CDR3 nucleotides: TGTGCCAGCAGCTTGACAGCTAAAGAGACCCAGTACTTC.

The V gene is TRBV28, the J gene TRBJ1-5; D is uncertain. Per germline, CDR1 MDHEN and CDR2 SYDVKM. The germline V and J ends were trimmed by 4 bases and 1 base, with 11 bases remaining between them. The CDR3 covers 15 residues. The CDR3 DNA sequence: TGTGCCAGCAGTTCGCTTATTGGGAGCAATCAGCCCCAGCATTTT. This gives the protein CASSSLIGSNQPQHF.

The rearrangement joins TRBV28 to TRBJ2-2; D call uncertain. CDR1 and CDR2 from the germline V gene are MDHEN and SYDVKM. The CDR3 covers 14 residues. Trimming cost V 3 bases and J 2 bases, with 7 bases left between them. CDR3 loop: CASSFLDNTGELFF. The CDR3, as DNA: TGTGCCAGCAGTTTCCTGGACAACACCGGGGAGCTGTTTTTT.

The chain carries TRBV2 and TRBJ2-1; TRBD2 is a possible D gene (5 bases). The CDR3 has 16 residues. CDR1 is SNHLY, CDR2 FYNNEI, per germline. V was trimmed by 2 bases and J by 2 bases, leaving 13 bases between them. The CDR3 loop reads CASSEYREGTYNEQFF. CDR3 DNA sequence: TGTGCCAGCAGTGAATACCGGGAAGGGACCTACAATGAGCAGTTCTTC.

CDR3 nucleotides: TGTGCCAGGCACCCTGAGTGGGCAGCGTCCCATGAGCAGTTCTTC. It encodes CARHPEWAASHEQFF. V and J are TRBV5-3 and TRBJ2-1; D is ambiguous. TRBV5-3 is marked as an open reading frame, function uncertain. The CDR3 length is 15 residues. Trimming shortened V by 8 bases and J by 8 bases, and 23 bases separated the two germline ends.

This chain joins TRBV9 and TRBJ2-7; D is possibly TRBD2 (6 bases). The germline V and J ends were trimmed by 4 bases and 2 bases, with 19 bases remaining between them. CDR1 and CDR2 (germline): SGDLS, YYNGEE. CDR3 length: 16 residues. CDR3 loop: CASSPNPGTQTYEQYF. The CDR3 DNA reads TGTGCCAGCAGCCCAAACCCCGGGACTCAGACCTACGAGCAGTACTTC.

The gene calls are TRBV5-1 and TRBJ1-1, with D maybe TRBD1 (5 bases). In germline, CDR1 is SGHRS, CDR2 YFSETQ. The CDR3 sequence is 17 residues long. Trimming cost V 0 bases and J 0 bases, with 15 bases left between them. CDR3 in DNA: TGCGCCAGCAGCTTGGCCGGAGCAGGGCGGGTGAACACTGAAGCTTTCTTT. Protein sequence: CASSLAGAGRVNTEAFF.

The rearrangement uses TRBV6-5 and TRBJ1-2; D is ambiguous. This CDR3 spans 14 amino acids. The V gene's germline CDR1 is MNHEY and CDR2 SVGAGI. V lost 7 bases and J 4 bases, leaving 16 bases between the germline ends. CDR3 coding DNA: TGTGCCAGCAAGGGAAAGGCCTCGCTCTATGGCTACACCTTC. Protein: CASKGKASLYGYTF.

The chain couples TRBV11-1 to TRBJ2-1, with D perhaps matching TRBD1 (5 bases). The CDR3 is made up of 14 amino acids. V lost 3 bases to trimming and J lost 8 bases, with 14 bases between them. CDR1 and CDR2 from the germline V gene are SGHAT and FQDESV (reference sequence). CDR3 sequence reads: CASSFGPQAYEQFF. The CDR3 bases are TGTGCCAGCAGCTTTGGCCCACAGGCCTATGAGCAGTTCTTC.

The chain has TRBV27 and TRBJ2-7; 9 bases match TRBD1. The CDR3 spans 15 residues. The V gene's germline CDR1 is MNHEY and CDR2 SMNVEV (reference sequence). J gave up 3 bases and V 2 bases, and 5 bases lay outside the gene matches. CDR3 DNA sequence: TGTGCCAGCAGTTTAGACAGGGGGGACCACTACGAGCAGTACTTC. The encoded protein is CASSLDRGDHYEQYF.

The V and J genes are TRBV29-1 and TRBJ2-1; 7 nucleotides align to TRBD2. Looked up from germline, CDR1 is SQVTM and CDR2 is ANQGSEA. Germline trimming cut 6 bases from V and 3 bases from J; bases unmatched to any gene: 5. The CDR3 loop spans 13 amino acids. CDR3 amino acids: CSVGGTDYNEQFF. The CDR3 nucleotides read TGCAGCGTGGGGGGGACGGACTACAATGAGCAGTTCTTC.

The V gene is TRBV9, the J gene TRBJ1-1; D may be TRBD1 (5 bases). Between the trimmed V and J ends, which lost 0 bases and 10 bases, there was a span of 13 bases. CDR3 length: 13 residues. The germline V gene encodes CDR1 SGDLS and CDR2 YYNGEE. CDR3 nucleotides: TGTGCCAGCAGCGTAGGGGACCGCACGGGAGCTTTCTTT. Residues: CASSVGDRTGAFF.

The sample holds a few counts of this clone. As DNA, the CDR3 is TGTGCCACCAGCGGGGGGCGGGAGTACGATACGCAGTATTTT. Protein: CATSGGREYDTQYF. This rearrangement joins TRBV15 to TRBJ2-3; tentatively, D is TRBD2 (7 bases). There are 14 residues in the CDR3. The V gene's germline CDR1 is LNHNV and CDR2 YYDKDF (reference sequence). Trimming cost V 5 bases and J 6 bases, with 15 bases left between them.

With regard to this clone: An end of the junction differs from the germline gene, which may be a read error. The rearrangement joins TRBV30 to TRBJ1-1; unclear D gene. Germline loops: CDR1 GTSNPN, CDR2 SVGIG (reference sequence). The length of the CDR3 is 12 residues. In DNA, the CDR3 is TGTGCCTGGAGTTGGGGTGGTCCTGACGCTTTCTTT. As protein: CAWSWGGPDAFF.

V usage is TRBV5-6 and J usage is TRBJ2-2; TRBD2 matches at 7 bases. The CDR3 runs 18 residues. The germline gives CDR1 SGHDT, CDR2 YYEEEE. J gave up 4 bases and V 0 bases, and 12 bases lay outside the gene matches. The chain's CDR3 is CASSLGVVGRLTTGELFF. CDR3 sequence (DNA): TGTGCCAGCAGCTTGGGGGTCGTCGGGAGGCTTACCACCGGGGAGCTGTTTTTT.

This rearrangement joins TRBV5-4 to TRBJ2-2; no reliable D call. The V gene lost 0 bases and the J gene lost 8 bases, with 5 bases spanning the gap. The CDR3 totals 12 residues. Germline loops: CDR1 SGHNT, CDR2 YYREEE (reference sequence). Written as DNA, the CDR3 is TGTGCCAGCAGCTTGGCGACTGGGGAGCTGTTTTTT. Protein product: CASSLATGELFF.

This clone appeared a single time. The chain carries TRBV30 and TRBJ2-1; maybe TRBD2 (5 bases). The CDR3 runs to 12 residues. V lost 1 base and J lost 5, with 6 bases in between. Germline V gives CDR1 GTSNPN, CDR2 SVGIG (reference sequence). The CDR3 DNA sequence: TGTGCCTGGAGTGCCGGGAACAATGAGCAGTTCTTC. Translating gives CAWSAGNNEQFF.

In DNA, the CDR3 is TGTGCCAGCAGTGACTCTACCTTGGGGGACTCCTACAATGAGCAGTTCTTC. Translation: CASSDSTLGDSYNEQFF. This chain joins TRBV9 and TRBJ2-1; the D call may be TRBD1 or TRBD2 (5 bases each). CDR3 length: 17 residues. Trimming cost V 5 bases and J 0 bases, with 18 bases left between them. Germline CDR1 is SGDLS and CDR2 is YYNGEE.

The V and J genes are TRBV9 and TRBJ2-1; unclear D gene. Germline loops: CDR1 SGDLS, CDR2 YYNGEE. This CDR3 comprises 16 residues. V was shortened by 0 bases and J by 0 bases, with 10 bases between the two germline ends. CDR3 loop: CASSVEVLGSYNEQFF. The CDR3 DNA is TGTGCCAGCAGCGTAGAGGTGTTAGGCTCCTACAATGAGCAGTTCTTC.

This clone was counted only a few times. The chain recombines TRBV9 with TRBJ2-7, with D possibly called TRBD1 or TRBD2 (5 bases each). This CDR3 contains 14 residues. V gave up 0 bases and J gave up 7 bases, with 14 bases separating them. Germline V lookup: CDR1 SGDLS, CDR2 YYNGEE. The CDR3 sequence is CASSVGPVRGEQYF. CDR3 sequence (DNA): TGTGCCAGCAGCGTAGGGCCTGTGAGGGGAGAGCAGTACTTC.

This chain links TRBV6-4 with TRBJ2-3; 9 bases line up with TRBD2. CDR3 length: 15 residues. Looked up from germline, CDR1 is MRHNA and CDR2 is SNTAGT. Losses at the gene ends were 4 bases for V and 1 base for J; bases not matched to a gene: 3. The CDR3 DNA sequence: TGTGCCAGCAGTGTAGTAGCGGGGGGCACAGATACGCAGTATTTT. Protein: CASSVVAGGTDTQYF.

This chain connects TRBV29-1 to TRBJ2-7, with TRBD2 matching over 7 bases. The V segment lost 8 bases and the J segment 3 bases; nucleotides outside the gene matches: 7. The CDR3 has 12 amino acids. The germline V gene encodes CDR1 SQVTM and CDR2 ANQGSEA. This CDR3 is CSPGEGCYEQYF. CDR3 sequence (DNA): TGCAGCCCCGGGGAGGGATGCTACGAGCAGTACTTC.